This T cell receptor beta chain was observed in a study of T cell responses to AZD1222 COVID-19 vaccine. Sequencing used immunoSEQ multiplex PCR; TCRdb keeps in-frame clones, though not all of them. Among 100,000 to 120,000 clones, roughly nine tenths were seen once, and the ten largest hold 1.6%. Study conclusions and caveats: In all cases, repertoires were sampled only after the peak T cell response.

This clone came up once. Its antigen remains unknown. V lost 0 bases, J lost 0 bases, and 13 bases lay in between. Germline V CDR1 and CDR2: SGHKS, YYEKEE (reference sequence). CDR3 size: 17 residues. V and J are TRBV5-5 and TRBJ1-5, with D maybe TRBD1 (6 bases). The source of this sequence is an adult in good health. The source material was peripheral blood, sampled on day 0 of AZD1222 vaccination. The CDR3 reads CASSLAGTGYSNQPQHF. The CDR3 nucleotides are TGTGCCAGCAGCTTGGCCGGCACAGGGTATAGCAATCAGCCCCAGCATTTT.